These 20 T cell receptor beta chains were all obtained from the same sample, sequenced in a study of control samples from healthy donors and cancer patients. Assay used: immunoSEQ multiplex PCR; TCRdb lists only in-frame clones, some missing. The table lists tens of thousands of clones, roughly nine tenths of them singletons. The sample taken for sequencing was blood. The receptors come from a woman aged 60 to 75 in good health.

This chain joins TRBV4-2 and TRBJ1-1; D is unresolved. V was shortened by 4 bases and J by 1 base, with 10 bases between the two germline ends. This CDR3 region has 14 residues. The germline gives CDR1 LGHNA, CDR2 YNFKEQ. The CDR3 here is CASSPAAANTEAFF. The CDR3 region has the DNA TGTGCCAGCAGCCCCGCGGCGGCGAACACTGAAGCTTTCTTT.

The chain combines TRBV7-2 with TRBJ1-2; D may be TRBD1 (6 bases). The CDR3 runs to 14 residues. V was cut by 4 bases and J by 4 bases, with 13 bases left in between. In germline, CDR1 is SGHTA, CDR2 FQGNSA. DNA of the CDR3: TGTGCCAGCAGCTATCCAAACAGGGCCTATGGCTACACCTTC. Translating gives CASSYPNRAYGYTF.

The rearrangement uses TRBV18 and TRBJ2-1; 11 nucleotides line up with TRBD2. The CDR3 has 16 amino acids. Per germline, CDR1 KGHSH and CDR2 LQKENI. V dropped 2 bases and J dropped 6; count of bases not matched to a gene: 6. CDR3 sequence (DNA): TGTGCCAGCTCACCATTCCTAGCGGGAGGTTTCAATGAGCAGTTCTTC. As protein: CASSPFLAGGFNEQFF.

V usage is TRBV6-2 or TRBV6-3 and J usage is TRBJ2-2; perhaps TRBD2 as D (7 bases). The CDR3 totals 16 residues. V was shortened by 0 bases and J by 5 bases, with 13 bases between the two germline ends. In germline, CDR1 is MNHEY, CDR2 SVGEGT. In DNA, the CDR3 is TGTGCCAGCAGTTACTCGGCGGGGGCGCCGACCGGGGAGCTGTTTTTT. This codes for CASSYSAGAPTGELFF.

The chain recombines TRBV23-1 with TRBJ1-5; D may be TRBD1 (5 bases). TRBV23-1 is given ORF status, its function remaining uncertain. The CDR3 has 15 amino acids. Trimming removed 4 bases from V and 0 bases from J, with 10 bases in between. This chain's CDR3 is CASSPGPHSNQPQHF. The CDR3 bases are TGCGCCAGCAGTCCAGGGCCGCATAGCAATCAGCCCCAGCATTTT.

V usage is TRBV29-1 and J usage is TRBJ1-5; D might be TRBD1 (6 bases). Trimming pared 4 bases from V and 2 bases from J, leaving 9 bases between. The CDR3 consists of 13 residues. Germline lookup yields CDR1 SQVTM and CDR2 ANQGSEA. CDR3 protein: CSVGSGGNQPQHF. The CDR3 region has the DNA TGCAGCGTTGGGTCAGGGGGCAATCAGCCCCAGCATTTT.

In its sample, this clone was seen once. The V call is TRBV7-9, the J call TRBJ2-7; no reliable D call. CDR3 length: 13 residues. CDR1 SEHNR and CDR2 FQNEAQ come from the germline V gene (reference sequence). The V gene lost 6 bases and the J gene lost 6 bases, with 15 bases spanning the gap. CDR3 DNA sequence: TGTGCCAGCAGTTGGAACACGGGCTCCGAGCAGTACTTC. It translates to CASSWNTGSEQYF.

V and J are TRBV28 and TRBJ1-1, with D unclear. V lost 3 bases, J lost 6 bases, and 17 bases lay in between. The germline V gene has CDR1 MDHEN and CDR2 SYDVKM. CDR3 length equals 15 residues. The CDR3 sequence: CASSLSLGGGAEAFF. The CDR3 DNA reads TGTGCCAGCAGTTTGTCCTTAGGCGGCGGGGCTGAAGCTTTCTTT.

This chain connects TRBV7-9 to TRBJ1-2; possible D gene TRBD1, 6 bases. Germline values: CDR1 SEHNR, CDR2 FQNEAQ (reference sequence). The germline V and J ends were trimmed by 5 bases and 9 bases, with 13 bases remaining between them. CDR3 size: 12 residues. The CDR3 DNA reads TGTGCCAGCAGCCCCTACAGGGAGAGCTACACCTTC. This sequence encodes CASSPYRESYTF.

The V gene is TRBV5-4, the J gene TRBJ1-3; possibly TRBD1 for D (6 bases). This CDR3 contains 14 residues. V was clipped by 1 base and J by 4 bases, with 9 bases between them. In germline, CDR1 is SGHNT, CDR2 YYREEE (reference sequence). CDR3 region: CASSLLGHGNTIYF. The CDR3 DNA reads TGTGCCAGCAGCTTGTTGGGACACGGAAACACCATATATTTT.

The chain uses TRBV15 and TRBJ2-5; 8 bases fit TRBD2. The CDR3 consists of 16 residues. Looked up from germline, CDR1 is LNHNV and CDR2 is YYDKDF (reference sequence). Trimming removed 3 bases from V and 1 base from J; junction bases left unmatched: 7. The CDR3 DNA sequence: TGTGCCACCAGCAGCCAACAACTAGCGGCCCAAGAGACCCAGTACTTC. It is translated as CATSSQQLAAQETQYF.

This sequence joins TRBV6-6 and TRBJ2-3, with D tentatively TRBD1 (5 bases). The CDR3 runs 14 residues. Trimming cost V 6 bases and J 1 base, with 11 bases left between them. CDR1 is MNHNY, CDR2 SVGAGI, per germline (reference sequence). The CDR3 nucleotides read TGTGCCAGCAGGGCCGGACACCGCACAGATACGCAGTATTTT. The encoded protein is CASRAGHRTDTQYF.

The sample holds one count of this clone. This chain's CDR3 is CASSLLRADGYTF. CDR3 sequence (DNA): TGTGCCAGCAGCTTATTGCGGGCGGATGGCTACACCTTC. V usage is TRBV7-9 and J usage is TRBJ1-2; D is ambiguous. Germline loops: CDR1 SEHNR, CDR2 FQNEAQ (reference sequence). The ends were cut back, 2 bases at V and 6 bases at J, with 10 bases in the middle. This CDR3 is 13 amino acids long.

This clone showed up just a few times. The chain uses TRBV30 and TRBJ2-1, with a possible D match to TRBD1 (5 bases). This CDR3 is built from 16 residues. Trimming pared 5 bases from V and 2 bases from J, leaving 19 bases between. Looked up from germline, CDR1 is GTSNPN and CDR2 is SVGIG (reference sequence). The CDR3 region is CAWPPGRAAPYNEQFF. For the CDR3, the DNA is TGTGCCTGGCCACCCGGCAGGGCGGCGCCCTACAATGAGCAGTTCTTC. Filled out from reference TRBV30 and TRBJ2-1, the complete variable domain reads SQTIHQWPATLVQPVGSPLSLECTVEGTSNPNLYWYRQAAGRGLQLLFYSVGIGQISSEVPQNLSASRPQDRQFILSSKKLLLSDSGFYLCAWPPGRAAPYNEQFFGPGTRLTVL.

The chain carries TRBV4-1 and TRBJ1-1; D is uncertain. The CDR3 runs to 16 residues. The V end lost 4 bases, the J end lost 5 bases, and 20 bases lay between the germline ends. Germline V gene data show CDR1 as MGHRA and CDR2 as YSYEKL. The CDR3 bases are TGCGCCAGCAGCCGTTTGGGATATTCGTTGGAGACTGAAGCTTTCTTT. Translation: CASSRLGYSLETEAFF.

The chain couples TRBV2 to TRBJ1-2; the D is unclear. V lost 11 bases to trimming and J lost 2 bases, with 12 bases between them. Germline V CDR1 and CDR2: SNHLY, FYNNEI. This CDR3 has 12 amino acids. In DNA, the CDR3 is TGTGCCCTGCCTGGGCAGAACTATGGCTACACCTTC. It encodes CALPGQNYGYTF.

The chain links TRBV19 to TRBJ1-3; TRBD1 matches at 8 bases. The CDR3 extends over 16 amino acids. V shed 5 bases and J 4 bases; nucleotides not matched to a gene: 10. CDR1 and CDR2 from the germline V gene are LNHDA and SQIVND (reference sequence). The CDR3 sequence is CASSPRTGKAGNTIYF. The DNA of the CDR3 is TGTGCCAGTAGTCCTCGGACAGGGAAGGCGGGAAACACCATATATTTT.

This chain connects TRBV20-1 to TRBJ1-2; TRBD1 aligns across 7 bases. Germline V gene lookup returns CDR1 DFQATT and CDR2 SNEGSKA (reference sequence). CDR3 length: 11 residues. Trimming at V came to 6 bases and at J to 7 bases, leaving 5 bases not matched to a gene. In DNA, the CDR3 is TGCAGTGCGACGACAGGGTTTGGCTACACCTTC. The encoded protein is CSATTGFGYTF.

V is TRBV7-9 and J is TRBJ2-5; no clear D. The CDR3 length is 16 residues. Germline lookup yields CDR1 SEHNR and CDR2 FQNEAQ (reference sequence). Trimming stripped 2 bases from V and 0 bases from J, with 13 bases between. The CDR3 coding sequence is TGTGCCAGCAGCTTATATGCTGGGGTCTACCAAGAGACCCAGTACTTC. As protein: CASSLYAGVYQETQYF.

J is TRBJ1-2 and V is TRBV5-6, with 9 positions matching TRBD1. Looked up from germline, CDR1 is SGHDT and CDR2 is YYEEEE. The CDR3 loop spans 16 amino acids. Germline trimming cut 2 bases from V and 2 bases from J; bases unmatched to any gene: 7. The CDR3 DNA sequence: TGTGCCAGCAGCTTTCGCGTTGGACAGGGGAACTATGGCTACACCTTC. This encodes CASSFRVGQGNYGYTF.